This TCR beta chain was recovered during a study of cytomegalovirus exposure and HLA in healthy donors. Study outcomes and limitations: It was confirmed in vitro that a few of the CMV-associated chains were specific for CMV antigens. The investigators catalogued 164 TCR beta chains as cytomegalovirus-associated.

Only in-frame clones appear in the TCRdb table, and some are missing; sequencing was by immunoSEQ multiplex PCR. Among about 180,000 clones, 85% were seen once, and the ten largest hold 16%. An approximately 130-subject validation cohort, separate from the roughly 700-subject first cohort, supplied the donors. To note about this clone: Its antigen is unidentified.

The germline V and J ends were trimmed by 2 bases and 5 bases, with 11 bases remaining between them. From germline, CDR1 is SGHNT and CDR2 YENEEA. The CDR3 spans 14 residues. Sequenced material: PBMCs. The receptor was derived from a man younger than 30 in good health and CMV-seropositive. The chain carries TRBV11-3 and TRBJ2-3, with D unresolved. The CDR3 nucleotides read TGTGCCAGCAGCTTATCGGCCCCAGGAGATACGCAGTATTTT. Amino acids: CASSLSAPGDTQYF. Together with reference TRBV11-3 and TRBJ2-3, the CDR3 gives the full variable domain: EAGVVQSPRYKIIEKKQPVAFWCNPISGHNTLYWYLQNLGQGPELLIRYENEEAVDDSQLPKDRFSAERLKGVDSTLKIQPAELGDSAVYLCASSLSAPGDTQYFGPGTRLTVL.